This T cell receptor (beta chain) was documented in a study of human T cells and chemical hapten exposure. Time point denoted: patch test 1, 2 weeks after DPC sensitization. Stated treatment: therapeutic diphenylcyclopropenone sensitization with weekly scalp DPC. The CDR3 length is 16 residues. V lost 0 bases, J lost 4 bases, and 6 bases stayed unmatched. CDR1 and CDR2 (germline): ENHRY, SYGVKD. MiXCR, applied by TCRdb to the RACE reads, yields one record per CDR3 protein. The table shows 300,000 to 400,000 distinct CDR3 sequences, with 6% to 8.5% occurring only once. This clonotype was obtained from a woman aged 18-29 years with alopecia areata. Some clones in this sample may be carry-over from other donors' samples. This chain uses TRBV10-3 with TRBJ2-3, with 8 bases identical to TRBD2. The sample here was whole blood, taken in connection with sensitization to the hapten diphenylcyclopropenone (DPC). This CDR3 is CAISESPAGVPDTQYF. In DNA, the CDR3 is TGTGCCATCAGTGAGTCCCCAGCGGGGGTACCAGATACGCAGTATTTT.